This T cell receptor beta chain was profiled in a study of CD8 T cells in Susac syndrome. Per germline, CDR1 LNHNV and CDR2 YYDKDF (reference sequence). This CDR3 comprises 15 residues. J gave up 7 bases and V 4 bases, and 8 bases lay outside the gene matches. Sequencing of TCR beta drew on CD8+ and CD4+ T cells from blood. Control patients had untreated stable or active relapsing-remitting multiple sclerosis by revised McDonald criteria. Negative isolation was used for CD8+ and CD4+ T cells and FACS enrichment for TEMRA cells. With random hexamers, roughly 0.45 to 1 ug RNA was reverse transcribed. TCRdb re-derived calls from the immunoSEQ multiplex PCR reads in MiXCR, one entry per CDR3 protein. The sample has about 130,000 distinct CDR3 sequences, about 90% seen once.

Sequenced sample: CD8+ T cells from PBMCs. The genes are TRBV15 and TRBJ1-5; 9 nucleotides match TRBD1. This clonotype was obtained from a human donor with multiple sclerosis. This chain's CDR3 is CATSMGQGLGQPQHF. DNA of the CDR3: TGTGCCACCAGCATGGGACAGGGATTAGGCCAGCCCCAGCATTTT.